This TCR beta chain stems from a study of CD8 T cells in ankylosing spondylitis. Remarks on this clonotype: The antigen remains undetermined.

Construction of TCR beta libraries was performed using quantitative 5'-RACE with molecular barcodes. TCRdb redid the calling of the 5' RACE reads with MiXCR, one entry per CDR3 protein. The sample has nearly 25,000 distinct CDR3 sequences; around 16% are singletons. Per germline, CDR1 SGHRS and CDR2 YFSETQ. This CDR3 spans 14 amino acids. J was trimmed by 8 bases and V by 5 bases; bases with no gene match: 10. General observations from the study: A motif in TCR beta, a set of about 8 highly homologous variants, appeared characteristic of ankylosing spondylitis blood. Those disease-linked clones were CD8+; they were also relatively rare in peripheral blood.

Sequenced input: blood. This clonotype was obtained from a male donor with ankylosing spondylitis or in good health (not recorded which). The rearrangement uses TRBV5-1 and TRBJ2-4; TRBD1 agrees at 7 bases. The CDR3 bases are TGCGCCAGCAGTCCAGGACAGGTCGACGACATTCAGTACTTC. As protein: CASSPGQVDDIQYF.